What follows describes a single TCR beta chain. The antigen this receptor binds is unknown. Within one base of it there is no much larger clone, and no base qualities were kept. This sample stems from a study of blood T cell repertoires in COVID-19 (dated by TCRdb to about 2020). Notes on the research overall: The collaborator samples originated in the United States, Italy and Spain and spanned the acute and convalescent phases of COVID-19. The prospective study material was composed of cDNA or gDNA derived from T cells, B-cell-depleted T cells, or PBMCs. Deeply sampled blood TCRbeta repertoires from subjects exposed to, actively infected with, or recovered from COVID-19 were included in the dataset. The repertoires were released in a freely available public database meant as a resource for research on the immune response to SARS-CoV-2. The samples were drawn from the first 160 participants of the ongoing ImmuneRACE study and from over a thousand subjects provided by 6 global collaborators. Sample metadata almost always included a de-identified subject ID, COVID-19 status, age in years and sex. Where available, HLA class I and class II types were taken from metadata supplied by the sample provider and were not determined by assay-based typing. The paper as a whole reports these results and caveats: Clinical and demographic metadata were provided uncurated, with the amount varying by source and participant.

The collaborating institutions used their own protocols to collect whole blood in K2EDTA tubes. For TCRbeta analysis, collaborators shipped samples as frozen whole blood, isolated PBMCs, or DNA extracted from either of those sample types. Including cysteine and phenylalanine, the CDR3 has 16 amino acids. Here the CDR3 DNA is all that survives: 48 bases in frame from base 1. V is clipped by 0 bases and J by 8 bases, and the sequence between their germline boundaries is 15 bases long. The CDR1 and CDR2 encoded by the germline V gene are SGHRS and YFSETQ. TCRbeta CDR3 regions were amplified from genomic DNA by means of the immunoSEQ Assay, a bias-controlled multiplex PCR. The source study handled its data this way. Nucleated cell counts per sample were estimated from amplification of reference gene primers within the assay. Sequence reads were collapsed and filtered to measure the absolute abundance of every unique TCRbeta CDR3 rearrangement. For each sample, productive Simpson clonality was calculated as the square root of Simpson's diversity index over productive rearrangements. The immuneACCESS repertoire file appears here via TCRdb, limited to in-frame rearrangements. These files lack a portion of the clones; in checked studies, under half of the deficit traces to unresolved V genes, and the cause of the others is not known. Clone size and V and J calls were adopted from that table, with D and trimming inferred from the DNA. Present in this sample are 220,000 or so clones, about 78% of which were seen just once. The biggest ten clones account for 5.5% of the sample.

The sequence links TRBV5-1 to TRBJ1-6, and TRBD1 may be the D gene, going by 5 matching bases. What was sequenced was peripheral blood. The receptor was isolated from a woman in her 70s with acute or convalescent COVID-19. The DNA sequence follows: TGCGCCAGCAGCTTGGCCGGGCGGCGGGGGGATTCACCCCTCCACTTT. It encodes CASSLAGRRGDSPLHF.